This T cell receptor beta chain emerged from a study of blood T cell repertoires in COVID-19. Study background: In each case, the material was cDNA or gDNA derived from T cells, B-cell-depleted T cells, or PBMCs.

Profiling relied on immunoSEQ multiplex PCR, and the TCRdb table lists in-frame clones only, not all of them. The sample contains about 230,000 clones, around 78% of which appear only once. The CDR3 runs to 13 residues. Germline V lookup: CDR1 SGHNT, CDR2 YENEEA. V lost 5 bases and J 7 bases, leaving 12 bases between the germline ends. The sequence derives from a woman in her seventies with active or convalescent COVID-19. The V call is TRBV11-3, the J call TRBJ2-1; D may be TRBD2 (6 bases). The sample consisted of peripheral blood. CDR3: CASSLGLLNEQFF. The CDR3 DNA follows: TGTGCCAGCAGCCTGGGACTGCTGAATGAGCAGTTCTTC.